The present entry profiles one T cell receptor beta chain with its context. V gave up 6 bases and J gave up 5 bases; unmatched junction bases: 7. The germline V gene encodes CDR1 SNHLY and CDR2 FYNNEI. The CDR3 spans 14 residues. The protocol was immunoSEQ multiplex PCR, while the TCRdb copy is restricted to in-frame clones and leaves out a portion. The sample lists around 63,000 clones; 60% to 85% were seen once. The data derive from a study of memory CD4+ T cells and cytomegalovirus serostatus. The sort gate was single viable CD3+CD4+CD8-CD45RO+ cells for memory CD4+ T cells. The TCR comes from an adult in good health and CMV-seropositive. The sample was memory CD4+ T cells from blood. The chain uses TRBV2 and TRBJ2-3, with TRBD2 matching over 8 bases. The CDR3 sequence: CASSRGSGGDTQYF. The CDR3 region has the DNA TGTGCCAGCAGCCGAGGCAGCGGGGGAGATACGCAGTATTTT.